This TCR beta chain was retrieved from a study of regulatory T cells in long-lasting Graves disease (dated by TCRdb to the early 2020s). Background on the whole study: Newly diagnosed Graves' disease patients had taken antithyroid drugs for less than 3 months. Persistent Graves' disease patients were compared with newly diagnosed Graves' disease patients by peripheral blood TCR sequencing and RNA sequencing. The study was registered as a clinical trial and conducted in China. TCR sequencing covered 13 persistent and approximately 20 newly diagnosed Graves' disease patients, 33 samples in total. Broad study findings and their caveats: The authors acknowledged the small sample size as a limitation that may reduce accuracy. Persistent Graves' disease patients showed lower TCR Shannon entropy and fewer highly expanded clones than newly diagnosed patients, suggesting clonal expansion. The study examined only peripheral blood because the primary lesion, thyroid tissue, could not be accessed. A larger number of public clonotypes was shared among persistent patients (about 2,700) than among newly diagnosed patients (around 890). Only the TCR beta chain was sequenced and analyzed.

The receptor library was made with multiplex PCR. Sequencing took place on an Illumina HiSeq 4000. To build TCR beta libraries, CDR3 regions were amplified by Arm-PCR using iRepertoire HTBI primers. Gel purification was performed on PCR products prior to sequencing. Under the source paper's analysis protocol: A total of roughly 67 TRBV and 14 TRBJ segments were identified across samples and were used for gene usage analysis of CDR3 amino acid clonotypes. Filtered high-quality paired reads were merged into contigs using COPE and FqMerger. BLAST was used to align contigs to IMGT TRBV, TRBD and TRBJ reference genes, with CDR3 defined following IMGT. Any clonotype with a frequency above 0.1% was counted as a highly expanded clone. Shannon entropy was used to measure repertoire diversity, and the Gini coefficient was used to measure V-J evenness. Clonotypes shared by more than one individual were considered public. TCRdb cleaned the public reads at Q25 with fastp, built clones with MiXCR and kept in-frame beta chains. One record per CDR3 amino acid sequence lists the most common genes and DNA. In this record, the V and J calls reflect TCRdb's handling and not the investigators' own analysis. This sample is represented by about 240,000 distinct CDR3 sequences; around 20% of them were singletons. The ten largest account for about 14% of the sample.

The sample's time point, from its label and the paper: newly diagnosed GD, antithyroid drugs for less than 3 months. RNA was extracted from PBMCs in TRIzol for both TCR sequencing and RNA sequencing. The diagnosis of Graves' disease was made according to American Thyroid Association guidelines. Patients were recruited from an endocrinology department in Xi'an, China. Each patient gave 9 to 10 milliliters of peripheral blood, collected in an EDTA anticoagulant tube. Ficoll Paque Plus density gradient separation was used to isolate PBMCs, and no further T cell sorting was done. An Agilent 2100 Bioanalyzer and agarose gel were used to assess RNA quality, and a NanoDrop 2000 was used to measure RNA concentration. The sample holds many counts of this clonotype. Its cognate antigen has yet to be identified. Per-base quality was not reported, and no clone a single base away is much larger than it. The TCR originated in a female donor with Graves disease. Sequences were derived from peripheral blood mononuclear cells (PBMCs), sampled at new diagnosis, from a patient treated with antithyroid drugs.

The DNA sequence follows: TGTGCCAGCAGCCGGGCCCGGGGACAGGATGGATCACCCCTCCACTTT. Its coded protein is CASSRARGQDGSPLHF. The V and J segments used are TRBV4-2 and TRBJ1-6; 8 junctional bases match TRBD1. There are 16 amino acids in the CDR3, from cysteine to phenylalanine inclusive. Only CDR3 DNA is held: 48 bases, read in frame from base 1. Unmatched junction bases come to 12, with V trimmed by 4 bases and J by 10 bases. Based on the germline V gene, the CDR1 and CDR2 sequences are LGHNA and YNFKEQ.